The clone carrying this T cell receptor beta chain occurred a few times. This entry comes from a study of blood T cells in healthy people across ages. Together with a sample-barcoded 5' primer, a J-beta primer mix was included in a second PCR lasting about 7 to 12 cycles. TCRdb ran MiXCR on the 5' RACE reads and lists one entry per CDR3 protein. The sample has more than 650,000 distinct CDR3 sequences; about a fifth are singletons. Investigators took about 10 milliliters of peripheral blood from every donor. The authors isolated at least 6 million PBMCs per sample. V shed 2 bases, J shed 9 bases, and the junction held 8 bases outside the gene matches. Germline-derived CDR1 and CDR2 are MDHEN and SYDVKM. This CDR3 is built from 15 residues.

Material for sequencing was blood. This receptor was obtained from a man in his sixties or seventies in good health. This chain links TRBV28 with TRBJ1-5, with 9 bases fitting TRBD1. CDR3 nucleotides: TGTGCCAGCAGTTTAAGGACAGGGGATCAGCGGCCCCAGCATTTT. Protein product: CASSLRTGDQRPQHF.